The present TCR beta chain was sequenced within a study of blood T cell repertoires in COVID-19. Study in general: Sites across the United States, Italy and Spain contributed samples from acute and convalescent COVID-19.

Among Cohort 3 donors, those recovered had two negative PCRs, clearance, or symptom resolution. Per the original data handling: Nucleated cell counts were estimated from reference gene primer amplification. Libraries were prepared by immunoSEQ multiplex PCR; TCRdb keeps only in-frame clonotypes and omits some of them. That table supplies the V and J calls and clone size; D and trimming were determined from the DNA. The sample gives a few hundred thousand clones, roughly nine tenths of which show up once; 2.5% to 3.5% is in the top ten. The length of the CDR3 is 17 residues. Germline-derived CDR1 and CDR2 are MGHRA and YSYEKL. Trimming took 0 bases from V and 4 from J; bases not matched to a gene: 8.

The sequenced material came from PBMCs or T cells enriched from blood (not recorded which). The source of this sequence is a woman younger than 45 who had recovered from COVID-19. The J gene is TRBJ2-1, the V gene TRBV4-1; TRBD2 aligns across 8 bases. The CDR3 DNA is TGCGCCAGCAGCCAAGATTCCACTAGCGGAATTTACAATGAGCAGTTCTTC. The encoded protein is CASSQDSTSGIYNEQFF.